This T cell receptor beta chain was observed in a study of neurological immune-mediated disorders. Study summary: Multiple sclerosis patients numbered approximately 35, of whom about 30 were relapsing-remitting and 3 secondary progressive.

This clonotype has a count of ten or more. Its target is unknown. General observations from the study: HTLV-1-associated myelopathy had the most TCR clonal expansion, whereas multiple sclerosis had the least (lower than in healthy controls).

For the unsorted libraries, 2 million PBMCs stored at -80 C served as input. V gave up 4 bases and J gave up 5 bases; unmatched junction bases: 5. The CDR3 covers 14 residues. Germline V gene sequence: CDR1 LGHDT, CDR2 YNNKEL (reference sequence). It was by 5'RACE with 10-nucleotide random UMIs that the cDNA was made. TCRdb ran MiXCR on the 5' RACE reads and lists one entry per CDR3 protein. Of tens of thousands of distinct CDR3 sequences listed, under 4.5% are singletons. The V call is TRBV3-1, the J call TRBJ2-3; TRBD2 agrees at 8 bases. The clonotype was recovered from a woman in her 50s with multiple sclerosis. Sequenced input: PBMCs. CDR3: CASSRNGGVDTQYF. In nucleotides, the CDR3 is TGTGCCAGCAGCCGTAACGGGGGGGTAGATACGCAGTATTTT.